The sequence of this T cell receptor beta chain was determined in a study of T cell changes during pregnancy in multiple sclerosis. Here immunoSEQ multiplex PCR was the method, and the copy in TCRdb shows in-frame clones only, minus some. This sample has roughly 80,000 clones, with about 88% found just once. This clone was picked up a small number of times. Looked up from germline, CDR1 is PRHDT and CDR2 is FYEKMQ (reference sequence). The CDR3 length is 13 residues. The V gene lost 6 bases and the J gene lost 1 base, with 10 bases spanning the gap. This receptor was identified in a female donor with multiple sclerosis, enrolled in a pregnancy study. This chain joins TRBV13 and TRBJ2-7; TRBD1 is a possible D gene (5 bases). Specimen: peripheral blood, collected before pregnancy. CDR3 region: CASRPRQSYEQYF. CDR3 DNA: TGTGCCAGCAGACCCAGACAGTCCTACGAGCAGTACTTC.